This T cell receptor beta chain appears in the sequencing data of a study of CD8+ T cells in alopecia areata. V gave up 2 bases and J gave up 4 bases, with 11 bases separating them. Germline V gene data show CDR1 as MNHEY and CDR2 as SVGAGI. The CDR3 runs to 14 residues. Concerning this clone: Its antigen is unidentified.

Using a FACSAria, the CD4+ and CD8+ T cells were sorted from the PBMCs. The authors extracted RNA and reverse transcribed it into cDNA as the sequencing template. The table came from immunoSEQ multiplex PCR; TCRdb's copy has only in-frame clones and leaves some out. In the table there are some 150,000 clones, 62% of which are singletons. General study points: Although TCR sharing was seen in mice, sharing across patients was less clear, possibly for HLA-related reasons. An increase in clonality over normal scalp was evident in lesional scalp, especially alopecia totalis/universalis. Normal-skin resident alphabeta T cells also appear among scalp sample sequences.

The sample comprised CD8+ T cells sorted from blood. This chain links TRBV6-5 with TRBJ1-1; unclear D gene. The sequence was collected from a human donor in good health. The CDR3 nucleotides are TGTGCCAGCAGTTACAACGGCGCTGGCACTGAAGCTTTCTTT. Amino acid sequence: CASSYNGAGTEAFF.